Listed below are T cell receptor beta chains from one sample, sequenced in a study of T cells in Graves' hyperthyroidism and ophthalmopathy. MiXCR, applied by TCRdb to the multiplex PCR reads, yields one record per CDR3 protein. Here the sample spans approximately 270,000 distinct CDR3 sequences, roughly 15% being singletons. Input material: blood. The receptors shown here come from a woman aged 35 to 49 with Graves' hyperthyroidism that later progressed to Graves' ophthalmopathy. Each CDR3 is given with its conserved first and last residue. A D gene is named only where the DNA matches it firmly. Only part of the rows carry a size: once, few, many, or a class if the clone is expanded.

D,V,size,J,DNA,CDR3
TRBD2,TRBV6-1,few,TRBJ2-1,TGTGCCAGCATAAGAGCGGGAGGTAGGGACAATGAGCAGTTCTTC,CASIRAGGRDNEQFF
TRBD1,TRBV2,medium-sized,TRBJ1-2,TGTGCCAGCAGTGAAACGACAGGGGTCGGGTATGGCTACACCTTC,CASSETTGVGYGYTF
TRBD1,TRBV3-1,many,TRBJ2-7,TGTGCCAGCAGCCCGAGGGGACAGGGAAACGAGCAGTACTTC,CASSPRGQGNEQYF
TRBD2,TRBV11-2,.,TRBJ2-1,TGTGCCAGCAGCTTAGGGACTAGCGGACACTACAATGAGCAGTTCTTC,CASSLGTSGHYNEQFF
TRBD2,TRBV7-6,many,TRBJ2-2,TGTGCCAGCAGCAAGGGAGCGGGAAATGTGGCCGGGGAGCTGTTTTTT,CASSKGAGNVAGELFF
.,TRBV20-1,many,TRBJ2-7,TGCAGTGCTACAGTGGCATACGAGCAGTACTTC,CSATVAYEQYF
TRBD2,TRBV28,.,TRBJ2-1,TGTGCCAGCAGTCCTGGACTAGCGATATACAATGAGCAGTTCTTC,CASSPGLAIYNEQFF
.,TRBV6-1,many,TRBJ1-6,TGTGCCAGCAGTGATTTGTCAGGGTATTCACCCCTCCACTTT,CASSDLSGYSPLHF
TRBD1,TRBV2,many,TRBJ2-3,TGTGCCAGTTATTACCCGGGACAGGGAAACGATACGCAGTATTTT,CASYYPGQGNDTQYF
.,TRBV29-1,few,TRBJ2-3,TGCAGCGTCGCCGGGACGGGGACTACAGATACGCAGTATTTT,CSVAGTGTTDTQYF
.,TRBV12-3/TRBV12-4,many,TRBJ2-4,TGTGCCAGCAGTTTTCTGGACAGAGACAAAAACATTCAGTACTTC,CASSFLDRDKNIQYF
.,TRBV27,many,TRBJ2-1,TGTGCCAGCAGTTTATCGGGCGGAGACTCCTACAATGAGCAGTTCTTC,CASSLSGGDSYNEQFF
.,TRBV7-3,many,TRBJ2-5,TGTGCCAGCAGCCGGGGCAGTGGGGAGACCCAGTACTTC,CASSRGSGETQYF
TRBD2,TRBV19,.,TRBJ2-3,TGTGCCAGTAGTAGGGAGGGAGGGCCGTTGGGGTCCACAGATACGCAGTATTTT,CASSREGGPLGSTDTQYF
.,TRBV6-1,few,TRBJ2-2,TGTGCCAGCAGACGCGGGGTGGCACAGAACACCGGGGAGCTGTTTTTT,CASRRGVAQNTGELFF
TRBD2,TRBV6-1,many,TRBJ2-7,TGTGCCAGCAGTTATTCCGGGACTAGAAATCTCTACGAGCAGTACTTC,CASSYSGTRNLYEQYF
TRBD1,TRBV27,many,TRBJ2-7,TGTGCCAGCTCCGAGGGGACAGGGGTCTACGAGCAGTACTTC,CASSEGTGVYEQYF
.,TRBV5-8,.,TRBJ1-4,TGTGCCAGCAGCTTGGAGGCAGCTCAAGGTGAAAAACTGTTTTTT,CASSLEAAQGEKLFF
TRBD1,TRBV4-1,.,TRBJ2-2,TGCGCCAGCAGCCTAAGACAGGGCTGGGAGAACACCGGGGAGCTGTTTTTT,CASSLRQGWENTGELFF
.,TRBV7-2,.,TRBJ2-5,TGTGCCAGCAGCTTAGATTACTTAGAGACCCAGTACTTC,CASSLDYLETQYF
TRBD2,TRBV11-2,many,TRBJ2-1,TGTGCCAGCAGCCGCACGGGGACTAGCGGGAAAACCTACAATGAGCAGTTCTTC,CASSRTGTSGKTYNEQFF
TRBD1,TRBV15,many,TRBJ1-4,TGTGCCACCAGCAGAACACAGGGGGCAACTAATGAAAAACTGTTTTTT,CATSRTQGATNEKLFF
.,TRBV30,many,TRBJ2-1,TGTGCCTGGTCGAGATACTACAATGAGCAGTTCTTC,CAWSRYYNEQFF
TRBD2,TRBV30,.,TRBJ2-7,TGTGCCTGGAGTCTAAAGCCGGGACTAGCGGGAGGGGGCCTGTACGAGCAGTACTTC,CAWSLKPGLAGGGLYEQYF
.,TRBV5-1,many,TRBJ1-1,TGCGCCAGCAGCGCCTCTGGGGGGATGGGCACTGAAGCTTTCTTT,CASSASGGMGTEAFF
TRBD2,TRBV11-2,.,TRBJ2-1,TGTGCCAGCAGCTTAGGGCCGGGGAGCGGGAGGGCCCAGGATGAGCAGTTCTTC,CASSLGPGSGRAQDEQFF
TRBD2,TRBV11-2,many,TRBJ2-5,TGTGCCAGCAGCCAAACACTAGCGGCCCCCGAGGCGGAGACCCAGTACTTC,CASSQTLAAPEAETQYF
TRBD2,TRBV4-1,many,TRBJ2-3,TGCGCCAGCGGGCTAGCGGACCGCACAGATACGCAGTATTTT,CASGLADRTDTQYF